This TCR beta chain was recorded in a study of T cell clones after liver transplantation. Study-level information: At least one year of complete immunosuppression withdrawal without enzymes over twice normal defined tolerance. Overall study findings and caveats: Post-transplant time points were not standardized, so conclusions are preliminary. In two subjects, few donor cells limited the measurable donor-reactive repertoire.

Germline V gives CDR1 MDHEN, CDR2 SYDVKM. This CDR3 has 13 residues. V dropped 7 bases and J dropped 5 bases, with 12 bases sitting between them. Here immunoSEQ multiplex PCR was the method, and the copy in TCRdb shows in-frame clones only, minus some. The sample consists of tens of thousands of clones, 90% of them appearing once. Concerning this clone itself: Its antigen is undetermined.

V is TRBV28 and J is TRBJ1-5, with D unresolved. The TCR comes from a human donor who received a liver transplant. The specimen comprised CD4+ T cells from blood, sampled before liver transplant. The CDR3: CASTQEGYQPQHF. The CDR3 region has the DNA TGTGCCAGCACCCAGGAGGGTTATCAGCCCCAGCATTTT.